Sequencing of this T cell receptor (beta chain) was carried out in a study of T cells in Graves' hyperthyroidism and ophthalmopathy. Overall study: Before any treatment, at initial diagnosis, peripheral blood was collected. Study outcomes and limitations: Ophthalmopathy could be told apart from stable hyperthyroidism with a 13 V-J model. Most expanded thyroid clonotypes above 0.001 also appeared in blood.

V lost 6 bases and J lost 1; bases outside the gene matches: 18. The CDR3 has 18 residues. Germline assignment: CDR1 DFQATT and CDR2 SNEGSKA (reference sequence). Clinical symptoms, serum thyroxine and TRAb, thyroid ultrasound and orbital computed tomography together formed the diagnostic basis. On this clonotype itself: Its antigen is unidentified.

Amplification yielded TCR beta CDR3 regions, with RNA transcripts as the source. The study used the HTBI primer set for a first-round RT-PCR of the TCR CDR3. MiXCR was run by TCRdb on the multiplex PCR reads, yielding one entry per CDR3 protein. This sample carries more than 500,000 distinct CDR3 sequences, 15% to 20% of them seen once, and the ten largest clones take 25% to 30%. The sequence came from a woman aged 25-40 years with Graves' ophthalmopathy. The chain employs TRBV20-1 and TRBJ2-1, with 7 bases matching TRBD2. Source material: blood. CDR3 DNA sequence: TGCAGTGCCAACACACGAGATTATGGGGGAGGGTCCTACAATGAGCAGTTCTTC. This encodes CSANTRDYGGGSYNEQFF.